What follows is one T cell receptor (beta chain) and its context. Cohorts were determined from participant-reported clinical history. Profiling relied on immunoSEQ multiplex PCR, and the TCRdb table lists in-frame clones only, not all of them. The sample contains some 330,000 clones, around 87% of which appear only once. This CDR3 contains 14 residues. The germline CDR1 and CDR2 sequences are SGDLS and YYNGEE. V lost 6 bases and J 4 bases, leaving 11 bases between the germline ends. This sample was included in a study of blood T cell repertoires in COVID-19. Background on the study: The United States, Italy and Spain were the sources of the acute and convalescent COVID-19 samples.

This chain connects TRBV9 to TRBJ1-6; D perhaps matches TRBD1 (5 bases). The TCR originated in a man between 40 and 49 years old in a cohort exposed to, infected with or recovered from COVID-19 (not recorded which). The sequenced sample was PBMCs or T cells enriched from blood (not recorded which). The CDR3 region is CASTTGTYNSPLHF. In nucleotides, the CDR3 is TGTGCCAGCACCACCGGGACTTATAATTCACCCCTCCACTTT.